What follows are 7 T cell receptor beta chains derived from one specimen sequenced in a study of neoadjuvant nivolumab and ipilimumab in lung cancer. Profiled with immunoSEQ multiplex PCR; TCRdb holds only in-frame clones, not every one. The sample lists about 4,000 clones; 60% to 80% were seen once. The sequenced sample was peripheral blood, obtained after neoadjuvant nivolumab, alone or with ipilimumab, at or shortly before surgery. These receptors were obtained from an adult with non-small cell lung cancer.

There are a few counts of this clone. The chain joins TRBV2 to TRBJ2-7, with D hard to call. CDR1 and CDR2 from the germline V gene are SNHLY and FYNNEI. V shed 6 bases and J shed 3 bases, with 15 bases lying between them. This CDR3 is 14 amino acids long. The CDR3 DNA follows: TGTGCCAGCAGACTCGAGAGACACCGCTACGAGCAGTACTTC. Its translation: CASRLERHRYEQYF. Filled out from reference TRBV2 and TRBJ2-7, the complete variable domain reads EPEVTQTPSHQVTQMGQEVILRCVPISNHLYFYWYRQILGQKVEFLVSFYNNEISEKSEIFDDQFSVERPDGSNFTLKIRSTKLEDSAMYFCASRLERHRYEQYFGPGTRLTVT.

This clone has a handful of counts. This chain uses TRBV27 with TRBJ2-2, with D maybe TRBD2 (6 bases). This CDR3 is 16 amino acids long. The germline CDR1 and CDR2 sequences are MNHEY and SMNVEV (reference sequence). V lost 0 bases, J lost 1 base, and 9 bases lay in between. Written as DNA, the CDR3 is TGTGCCAGCAGTTTATCTCTAGCGAGGAACACCGGGGAGCTGTTTTTT. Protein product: CASSLSLARNTGELFF.

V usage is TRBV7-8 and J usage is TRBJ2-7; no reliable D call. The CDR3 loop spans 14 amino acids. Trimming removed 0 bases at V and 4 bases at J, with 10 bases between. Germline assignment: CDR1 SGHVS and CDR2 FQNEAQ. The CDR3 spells CASSLAARAYEQYF. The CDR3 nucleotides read TGTGCCAGCAGCTTAGCGGCGAGAGCGTACGAGCAGTACTTC.

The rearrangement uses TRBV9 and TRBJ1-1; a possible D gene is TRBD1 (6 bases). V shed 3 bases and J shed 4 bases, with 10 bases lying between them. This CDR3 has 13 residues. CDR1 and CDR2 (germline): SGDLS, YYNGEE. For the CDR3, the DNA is TGTGCCAGCAGCGCCACAGGGACCACTGAAGCTTTCTTT. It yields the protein CASSATGTTEAFF.

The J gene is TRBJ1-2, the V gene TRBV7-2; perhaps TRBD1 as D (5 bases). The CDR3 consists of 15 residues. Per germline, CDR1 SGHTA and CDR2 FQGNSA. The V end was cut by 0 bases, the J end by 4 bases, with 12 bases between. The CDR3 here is CASSLALGGVYGYTF. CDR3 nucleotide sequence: TGTGCCAGCAGCTTAGCCCTGGGGGGGGTCTATGGCTACACCTTC.

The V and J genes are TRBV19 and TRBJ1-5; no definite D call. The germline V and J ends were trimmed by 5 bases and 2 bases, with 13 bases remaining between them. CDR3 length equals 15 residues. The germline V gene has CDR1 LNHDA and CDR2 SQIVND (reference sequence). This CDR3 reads CASSGVYGGNQPQHF. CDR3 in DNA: TGTGCCAGTAGTGGGGTCTATGGGGGCAATCAGCCCCAGCATTTT. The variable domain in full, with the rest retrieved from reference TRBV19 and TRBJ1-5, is DGGITQSPKYLFRKEGQNVTLSCEQNLNHDAMYWYRQDPGQGLRLIYYSQIVNDFQKGDIAEGYSVSREKKESFPLTVTSAQKNPTAFYLCASSGVYGGNQPQHFGDGTRLSIL.

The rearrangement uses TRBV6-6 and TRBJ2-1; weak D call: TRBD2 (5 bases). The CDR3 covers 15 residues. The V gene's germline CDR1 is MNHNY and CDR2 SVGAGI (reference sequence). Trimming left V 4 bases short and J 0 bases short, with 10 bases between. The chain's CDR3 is CASSSDSYSYNEQFF. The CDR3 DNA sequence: TGTGCCAGCAGTTCGGACTCTTACTCCTACAATGAGCAGTTCTTC.